The present TCR beta chain was sequenced within a study of beta chain features in type 1 diabetes. In the study overall: There was similarity between patients and healthy donors in age, gender and cell yields.

Expressed TCRB transcripts were sequenced after all isolated RNA was converted to cDNA. Data came from immunoSEQ multiplex PCR; TCRdb stores just in-frame clones and leaves some out. The data hold about 710,000 clones, with over 13% observed a single time. Study findings and constraints: All four CD4+ subsets from Type 1 diabetes patients carried moderately but significantly shorter TCRB CDR3s.

This clone was picked up a small number of times. Antigen: not known. Using CD45RO/CCR7/CD25/CD127/CD95/CD27, CD4+ naive, central memory, regulatory and stem cell-like memory cells were sorted. The germline V gene has CDR1 MGHRA and CDR2 YSYEKL. V gave up 0 bases and J gave up 3 bases, with 11 bases separating them. This CDR3 is 15 amino acids long. The clonotype comes from a young man with type 1 diabetes. The source material was naive CD4+ T cells from blood. The rearrangement uses TRBV4-1 and TRBJ2-5; no reliable D call. The CDR3 region has the DNA TGCGCCAGCAGCCAAGATCAAAGGGCCGAAGAGACCCAGTACTTC. This translates into CASSQDQRAEETQYF.